The entry below gives a single T cell receptor beta chain sequence along with its context. This sample stems from a study of identical twins. Addition of a universal primer site occurred through template switching, and cDNA carried unique molecular identifiers. TCRdb passed the 5' RACE reads through MiXCR, listing each CDR3 protein once. In the table there are hundreds of thousands of distinct CDR3 sequences, roughly 20% of which are singletons. This CDR3 region has 14 residues. From germline, CDR1 is SGDLS and CDR2 YYNGEE. With 0 bases removed from V and 6 bases from J, the gap between germline ends came to 12 bases. These data were likewise used in another study, on T cells expressing NK-cell markers.

Sequencing was performed on PBMCs. V is TRBV9 and J is TRBJ1-2, with unresolved D. This receptor was identified in a woman between 18 and 29 years old in good health. The CDR3 sequence is CASSVGEGVDGYTF. DNA for the CDR3: TGTGCCAGCAGCGTAGGAGAGGGAGTCGATGGCTACACCTTC.